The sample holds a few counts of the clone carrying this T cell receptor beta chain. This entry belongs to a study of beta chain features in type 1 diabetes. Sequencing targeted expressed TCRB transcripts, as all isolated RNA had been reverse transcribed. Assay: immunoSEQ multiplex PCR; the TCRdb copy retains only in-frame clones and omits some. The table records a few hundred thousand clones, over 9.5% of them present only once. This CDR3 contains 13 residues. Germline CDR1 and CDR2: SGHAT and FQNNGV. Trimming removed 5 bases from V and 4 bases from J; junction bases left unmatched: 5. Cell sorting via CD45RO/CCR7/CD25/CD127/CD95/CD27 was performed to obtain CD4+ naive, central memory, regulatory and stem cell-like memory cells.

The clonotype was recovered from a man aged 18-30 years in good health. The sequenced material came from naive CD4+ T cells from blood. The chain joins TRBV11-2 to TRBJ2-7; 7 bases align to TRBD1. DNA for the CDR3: TGTGCCAGCAGCCCCACAGGGGTATACGAGCAGTACTTC. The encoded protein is CASSPTGVYEQYF. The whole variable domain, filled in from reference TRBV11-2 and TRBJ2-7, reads EAGVAQSPRYKIIEKRQSVAFWCNPISGHATLYWYQQILGQGPKLLIQFQNNGVVDDSQLPKDRFSAERLKGVDSTLKIQPAKLEDSAVYLCASSPTGVYEQYFGPGTRLTVT.